The entry below gives a single TCR beta chain sequence along with its context. Germline CDR1 SGHAT, CDR2 FQNNGV. After removal of 4 bases from V and 16 bases from J, the junction contained 15 bases not matched to a gene. The CDR3 is made up of 14 amino acids. The sample belongs to a study of identical twins. In TCRdb, the 5' RACE reads were re-called with MiXCR into one record per CDR3 protein. Among 260,000 or so distinct CDR3 sequences listed, 6% to 8.5% were seen once. This same sample was also part of a study on yellow fever vaccine responses in identical twins.

The receptor comes from a young woman in good health. Sequencing used CD8+ T cells sorted from blood. V is TRBV11-2 and J is TRBJ1-3; 8 bases are a match to TRBD1. CDR3 DNA: TGTGCCAGCAGCTCTAGGGGACAGGACCGTTCAGTGTATTTT. It specifies CASSSRGQDRSVYF.